The entry below describes one TCR beta chain. The sample belongs to a study of T cells in Graves' hyperthyroidism and ophthalmopathy. RNA transcripts were the template for amplifying TCR beta CDR3 regions. The HTBI set primed first-round TCR CDR3 RT-PCR. TCRdb passed the multiplex PCR reads through MiXCR, listing each CDR3 protein once. This table holds some 530,000 distinct CDR3 sequences, roughly 22% found once. Exclusions: uncontrolled infection, other autoimmune disease, pregnancy, lactation. V shed 4 bases and J 4 bases; nucleotides not matched to a gene: 8. Germline V CDR1 and CDR2: LNHDA, SQIVND (reference sequence). The CDR3 contains 15 residues.

This chain links TRBV19 with TRBJ1-1; TRBD1 agrees at 8 bases. The material sequenced was blood. The TCR was taken from an older woman with Graves' ophthalmopathy. The CDR3 spells CASSRRTGKSTEAFF. The CDR3 DNA reads TGTGCCAGTAGTAGACGGACAGGGAAGAGCACTGAAGCTTTCTTT.